Below are 15 T cell receptor beta chains sequenced from a single sample in a study of shared clonotypes between healthy human individuals. The data were produced by immunoSEQ multiplex PCR, yet TCRdb's version contains in-frame clones alone and is incomplete. The table shows 2.3 million or so clones, with more than 80% occurring only once. Sequencing input: naive CD4+ T cells from PBMCs. The subset: CD45RA+ positively selected. Receptors were obtained from a man younger than 35 in good health. Some clones in this sample may be carry-over from other donors' samples.

This clone was seen a single time. V usage is TRBV5-1 and J usage is TRBJ2-7, with TRBD2 matching 9 bases. From germline, CDR1 is SGHRS and CDR2 YFSETQ. With 4 bases clipped from V and 0 bases from J, the junction kept 5 bases outside the gene matches. The CDR3 is made up of 15 amino acids. The CDR3 DNA sequence: TGCGCCAGCAGCGCCCGGACTAGCGACTCCTACGAGCAGTACTTC. Encoded protein: CASSARTSDSYEQYF.

The V and J genes are TRBV7-9 and TRBJ1-4; no firm D call. Trimming took off 2 bases at V and 6 bases at J, with 7 bases between the two ends. The CDR3 consists of 13 residues. The germline CDR1 and CDR2 sequences are SEHNR and FQNEAQ (reference sequence). CDR3 sequence: CASSLTWDEKLFF. The CDR3 bases are TGTGCCAGCAGCTTAACTTGGGATGAAAAACTGTTTTTT.

This chain joins TRBV9 and TRBJ1-1; D not resolved. V was pared by 7 bases and J by 0 bases, with 10 bases between. CDR3 length equals 13 residues. Germline loops: CDR1 SGDLS, CDR2 YYNGEE. The chain's CDR3 is CASSGDLNTEAFF. The CDR3 DNA reads TGTGCCAGCTCCGGTGATCTGAACACTGAAGCTTTCTTT.

Comment on this clone: In the same sample, other DNA sequences code for this CDR3. The chain links TRBV27 to TRBJ2-7, with TRBD1 matching over 7 bases. From germline, CDR1 is MNHEY and CDR2 SMNVEV (reference sequence). With V trimmed by 5 bases and J by 2 bases, 3 bases remained unmatched. The CDR3 sequence is 13 residues long. DNA for the CDR3: TGTGCCAGCAGTCGCCAGGGGGCCTACGAGCAGTACTTC. Protein sequence: CASSRQGAYEQYF.

The V call is TRBV28, the J call TRBJ2-1; 7 bases match TRBD1. The CDR3 contains 17 residues. Trimming at V came to 7 bases and at J to 5 bases, leaving 17 bases not matched to a gene. Germline assignment: CDR1 MDHEN and CDR2 SYDVKM. The CDR3 here is CASIPTSGTDADNEQFF. The DNA for the CDR3 is TGTGCCAGCATTCCTACTTCCGGGACAGATGCCGACAATGAGCAGTTCTTC.

The chain uses TRBV6-5 and TRBJ2-2; D gene ambiguous. V was clipped by 3 bases and J by 2 bases, with 7 bases between them. The CDR3 is 14 amino acids. CDR1 and CDR2 (germline): MNHEY, SVGAGI. CDR3: CASSYLVNTGELFF. The DNA for the CDR3 is TGTGCCAGCAGTTATCTGGTCAACACCGGGGAGCTGTTTTTT.

The CDR3 DNA reads as TGTGCCAGCAGCTTAGAGGGAGGGGTGGGCAAAAACATTCAGTACTTC. It is translated as CASSLEGGVGKNIQYF. V usage is TRBV11-2 and J usage is TRBJ2-4; 7 nucleotides match TRBD2. The junction had 5 bases not matched to a gene; V was cut back by 0 bases and J by 3 bases. Germline assignment: CDR1 SGHAT and CDR2 FQNNGV. The CDR3 sequence is 16 residues long.

V is TRBV10-3 and J is TRBJ2-1; 12 bases map to TRBD1. The CDR3 has 15 residues. V lost 4 bases and J lost 8; bases outside the gene matches: 6. CDR1 is ENHRY and CDR2 is SYGVKD in the germline V gene. CDR3 region: CAISVGTGGTDEQFF. CDR3 coding DNA: TGTGCCATCAGTGTGGGGACAGGGGGCACCGATGAGCAGTTCTTC.

The chain combines TRBV6-6 with TRBJ1-5; no clear D gene. V lost 5 bases and J 5 bases, leaving 4 bases between the germline ends. CDR1 and CDR2 from the germline V gene are MNHNY and SVGAGI (reference sequence). This CDR3 region has 11 residues. CDR3 in DNA: TGTGCCAGCAGTCCGGATCAGCCCCAGCATTTT. Protein: CASSPDQPQHF.

The chain links TRBV19 to TRBJ2-7; TRBD2 matches at 9 bases. The V gene's germline CDR1 is LNHDA and CDR2 SQIVND (reference sequence). V trimming: 4 bases; J trimming: 3 bases; junction bases outside the gene matches: 16. This CDR3 comprises 18 residues. The CDR3 here is CASSTRVRLAGSIYEQYF. CDR3 sequence (DNA): TGTGCCAGTAGTACCCGCGTCCGCCTAGCGGGATCCATCTACGAGCAGTACTTC. Full variable domain (missing parts from reference TRBV19 and TRBJ2-7): DGGITQSPKYLFRKEGQNVTLSCEQNLNHDAMYWYRQDPGQGLRLIYYSQIVNDFQKGDIAEGYSVSREKKESFPLTVTSAQKNPTAFYLCASSTRVRLAGSIYEQYFGPGTRLTVT.

J is TRBJ2-1 and V is TRBV7-2, with 9 nucleotides matching TRBD2. CDR1 SGHTA and CDR2 FQGNSA come from the germline V gene. CDR3 length: 14 amino acids. Unmatched junction bases numbered 6, after V lost 6 bases and J lost 6 bases. CDR3 sequence (DNA): TGTGCCAGCAGATTCCCGACTAGCGGCAATGAGCAGTTCTTC. Protein product: CASRFPTSGNEQFF.

V gene TRBV5-8 combines with J gene TRBJ2-7, with 10 positions matching TRBD2. V lost 10 bases and J lost 9; bases outside the gene matches: 25. CDR3 size: 17 residues. CDR1 is SGHTS and CDR2 is YDEGEE in the germline V gene. The CDR3 is CAQPGTGSSGGFPGQYF. CDR3 bases: TGTGCCCAGCCAGGGACAGGTTCTAGCGGGGGCTTTCCCGGGCAGTACTTC.

The chain links TRBV9 to TRBJ2-7; 14 positions agree with TRBD2. With V trimmed by 0 bases and J by 6 bases, 14 bases remained unmatched. This CDR3 has 19 residues. The germline CDR1 and CDR2 sequences are SGDLS and YYNGEE. The CDR3 region has the DNA TGTGCCAGCAGCGTAGACCCGGGACTAGCGGGAGCAACCCCTCTCGAGCAGTACTTC. Translated: CASSVDPGLAGATPLEQYF. Together with reference TRBV9 and TRBJ2-7, the CDR3 gives the full variable domain: DSGVTQTPKHLITATGQRVTLRCSPRSGDLSVYWYQQSLDQGLQFLIQYYNGEERAKGNILERFSAQQFPDLHSELNLSSLELGDSALYFCASSVDPGLAGATPLEQYFGPGTRLTVT.

About this clone: This sample also contains other DNA sequences that code for the same CDR3. The chain joins TRBV18 to TRBJ2-2; D is unresolved. CDR3 size: 15 residues. Trimming took off 3 bases at V and 0 bases at J, with 8 bases between the two ends. From germline, CDR1 is KGHSH and CDR2 LQKENI. The CDR3 reads CASSPRRPNTGELFF. Here the CDR3 DNA reads TGTGCCAGCTCACCCCGGAGACCGAACACCGGGGAGCTGTTTTTT.

Notes on this clone: Germline is not matched at one junction end, which may reflect a read error. The chain is built from TRBV5-1 and TRBJ2-7, with 12 nucleotides matching TRBD2. The CDR3 loop spans 12 amino acids. The germline V gene has CDR1 SGHRS and CDR2 YFSETQ. The CDR3 loop reads CASGPSSGRALF. In DNA, the CDR3 is TGCGCCAGCGGACCCTCTAGCGGGAGGGCCCTTTTC.